This T cell receptor (beta chain) stems from a study of technical replicates of blood from a few donors. Only in-frame clones appear in the TCRdb table, and some are missing; sequencing was by immunoSEQ multiplex PCR. Of some 85,000 clones listed, approximately 94% are singletons. The CDR3 runs 16 residues. Germline V gives CDR1 LNHDA, CDR2 SQIVND (reference sequence). V lost 3 bases to trimming and J lost 6 bases; unmatched junction nucleotides: 8. Input material: T cells isolated from PBMCs. The clonotype was recovered from a human donor in good health. The chain has TRBV19 and TRBJ2-1; 10 bases agree with TRBD2. CDR3 nucleotide sequence: TGTGCCAGTAGTATCCCAGGGTTAGCGGGGGGCAATGAGCAGTTCTTC. It translates to CASSIPGLAGGNEQFF.